The 21 T cell receptor beta chains below were found in one sample sequenced in a study of metastatic and nonmetastatic thyroid tumors. Thyroid surgery had not been preceded by any treatment in any patient. TCRdb re-processed the PCR reads through MiXCR. The table includes about 40,000 clones, about a sixth detected once. Sequencing was performed on tumor tissue. These receptors were taken from a female donor with papillary thyroid cancer or a benign thyroid nodule (not recorded which). Some clones in this sample may be carry-over from other donors' samples.

This clone was counted at least ten times. V usage is TRBV19 and J usage is TRBJ2-1; 9 positions match TRBD1. J was trimmed by 9 bases and V by 6 bases; bases with no gene match: 9. The germline gives CDR1 LNHDA, CDR2 SQIVND (reference sequence). This CDR3 has 14 amino acids. As DNA, the CDR3 is TGTGCCAGTAGACCCGCCGGGACAGGGAGTGAGCAGTTCTTC. Encoded protein: CASRPAGTGSEQFF.

The sample holds many counts of this clone. The chain is built from TRBV7-8 and TRBJ2-1, with a tentative D call TRBD2 (6 bases). This CDR3 spans 14 amino acids. Germline V gives CDR1 SGHVS, CDR2 FQNEAQ. The V end was cut by 5 bases, the J end by 9 bases, with 17 bases between. In DNA form, the CDR3 reads TGTGCCAGCAGCCAGAATAGACTAGTTTCTGAGCAGTTCTTC. It is translated as CASSQNRLVSEQFF.

Note on this clone: A much more abundant neighbour one base away suggests this may be a read error. Other nucleotide sequences in the sample specify the same CDR3. The V call is TRBV11-2, the J call TRBJ2-3, with D perhaps assigned TRBD1 or TRBD2 (5 bases each). Germline V gene sequence: CDR1 SGHAT, CDR2 FQNNGV. This CDR3 comprises 15 residues. Trimming took off 0 bases at V and 6 bases at J, with 13 bases between the two ends. CDR3 loop: CASSLDLVGTDTQYF. The CDR3 DNA sequence: TGTGCCAGCAGCTTAGATCTAGTTGGGACGGATACGCAGTATTTT.

The V gene is TRBV11-1, the J gene TRBJ1-2, with a possible D match to TRBD1 (6 bases). V lost 5 bases to trimming and J lost 8 bases, with 24 bases between them. The CDR3 consists of 16 residues. Germline values: CDR1 SGHAT, CDR2 FQDESV (reference sequence). As DNA, the CDR3 is TGTGCCAGCAGCCGAGGACAGTTGGCATTGTTGGAGGGCTACACCTTC. This encodes CASSRGQLALLEGYTF.

This clone occurred many times. The rearrangement uses TRBV2 and TRBJ2-2; 11 bases match TRBD2. Germline CDR1 and CDR2: SNHLY and FYNNEI. The CDR3 totals 16 residues. Trimming at V came to 6 bases and at J to 4 bases, leaving 7 bases not matched to a gene. The DNA for the CDR3 is TGTGCCAGCAGAGGTACTAGCGGGAGAGCCACCGGGGAGCTGTTTTTT. It specifies CASRGTSGRATGELFF.

This sequence joins TRBV30 and TRBJ1-6, with TRBD1 identical over 7 bases. CDR1 is GTSNPN, CDR2 SVGIG, per germline (reference sequence). Losses at the gene ends were 3 bases for V and 9 bases for J; bases not matched to a gene: 11. The CDR3 has 15 amino acids. CDR3 sequence: CAWSPRDSQISPLHF. As DNA, the CDR3 is TGTGCCTGGAGCCCCCGGGACAGTCAAATTTCACCCCTCCACTTT.

This clone was recorded at least ten times. The genes are TRBV7-8 and TRBJ1-2; D not resolved. CDR1 and CDR2 from the germline V gene are SGHVS and FQNEAQ. V dropped 3 bases and J dropped 8 bases, with 13 bases sitting between them. The CDR3 has 13 amino acids. CDR3 sequence: CASSFVPGDGYTF. CDR3 nucleotides: TGTGCCAGCAGCTTTGTCCCGGGAGACGGCTACACCTTC.

This clone was seen repeatedly, ten times or more. The chain carries TRBV6-1 and TRBJ1-5; D gene unclear. There are 15 residues in the CDR3. Germline V lookup: CDR1 MNHNS, CDR2 SASEGT. Between the trimmed V and J ends, which lost 6 bases and 4 bases, there was a span of 16 bases. The CDR3 nucleotides are TGTGCCAGCAGGGAAACGGGCCTAAAGAATCAGCCCCAGCATTTT. It yields the protein CASRETGLKNQPQHF.

This clone has a count of ten or more. The rearrangement joins TRBV7-8 to TRBJ1-1; 7 bases line up with TRBD1. Looked up from germline, CDR1 is SGHVS and CDR2 is FQNEAQ. The length of the CDR3 is 16 residues. V shed 5 bases and J 3 bases; nucleotides not matched to a gene: 12. In DNA form, the CDR3 reads TGTGCCAGCAGCCGAGGAGGACAGGCCCTTGACACTGAAGCTTTCTTT. Protein product: CASSRGGQALDTEAFF.

This clone was seen only a few times. This may be a read error, as it is one base from a much larger clone. The chain joins TRBV19 to TRBJ1-1, with a possible D match to TRBD1 (6 bases). CDR3 length: 14 residues. V lost 4 bases to trimming and J lost 3 bases, with 12 bases between them. CDR1 and CDR2 (germline): LNHDA, SQIVND (reference sequence). Written as DNA, the CDR3 is TGTGCCAGTAGTACACAGGGCCAGCACACTGAAGCTTTCTTT. Protein product: CASSTQGQHTEAFF.

This clone was detected many times. The rearrangement uses TRBV12-5 and TRBJ1-1; 7 positions agree with TRBD1. After removal of 3 bases from V and 6 bases from J, the junction contained 4 bases not matched to a gene. The CDR3 runs to 13 residues. CDR1 and CDR2 from the germline V gene are LGHNT and FRNRAP. The CDR3 bases are TGTGCTAGTGGTTTAGGGACAGACCCTGAAGCTTTCTTT. This translates into CASGLGTDPEAFF.

This clone was detected ten times or more. The CDR3 sequence: CASSLDRGSGRTDTQYF. The CDR3 DNA reads TGTGCCAGCAGCTTAGATCGGGGGTCAGGCCGCACAGATACGCAGTATTTT. The gene calls are TRBV7-9 and TRBJ2-3; maybe TRBD2 (6 bases). The CDR3 has 17 residues. Trimming removed 1 base at V and 1 base at J, with 15 bases between. Looked up from germline, CDR1 is SEHNR and CDR2 is FQNEAQ (reference sequence).

In this sample, this clone turned up many times. This chain connects TRBV28 to TRBJ2-5, with TRBD1 matching 8 bases. Germline CDR1 reads MDHEN; CDR2 reads SYDVKM. Trimming cost V 4 bases and J 2 bases; bases outside gene matches: 12. The CDR3 runs 17 residues. DNA for the CDR3: TGTGCCAGCAGTTCCCTCACAGGGGGTCGAGGGCAAGAGACCCAGTACTTC. Translated, it gives CASSSLTGGRGQETQYF. The entire variable domain, with the rest obtained from reference TRBV28 and TRBJ2-5, is as follows: DVKVTQSSRYLVKRTGEKVFLECVQDMDHENMFWYRQDPGLGLRLIYFSYDVKMKEKGDIPEGYSVSREKKERFSLILESASTNQTSMYLCASSSLTGGRGQETQYFGPGTRLLVL.

This clone showed up many times. This rearrangement joins TRBV15 to TRBJ2-7; D possibly corresponds to TRBD1 (6 bases). The germline V and J ends were trimmed by 5 bases and 9 bases, with 14 bases remaining between them. Germline loops: CDR1 LNHNV, CDR2 YYDKDF (reference sequence). The CDR3 sequence is 12 residues long. CDR3 nucleotide sequence: TGTGCCACCAGCCCTGACAGGTTCGGGCAGTACTTC. This codes for CATSPDRFGQYF.

This clone was seen a handful of times. This could be a read error, since a much larger clone is one nucleotide away. J is TRBJ1-4 and V is TRBV12-3 or TRBV12-4; tentatively, D is TRBD1 (5 bases). This CDR3 has 14 residues. For the CDR3, the DNA is TGTGCTAGCAGGGCGGGAAAGGGGTTGGAAAAACTGTTTTTT. Amino acids: CASRAGKGLEKLFF.

This clone is medium-sized (0.01 to 0.1%) within its sample. V gene TRBV6-1 combines with J gene TRBJ2-7; D gene ambiguous. The CDR3 covers 15 residues. CDR1 MNHNS and CDR2 SASEGT come from the germline V gene. Deletions cut 8 bases from V and 2 bases from J, with 19 bases between. The CDR3 protein is CASLGSPAQAYEQYF. The CDR3 DNA sequence: TGTGCCAGCCTTGGGTCACCCGCTCAGGCCTACGAGCAGTACTTC.

In its sample, this clone was seen many times. The chain carries TRBV10-3 and TRBJ1-1, with D maybe TRBD1 (6 bases). V lost 10 bases and J 0 bases, leaving 12 bases between the germline ends. In germline, CDR1 is ENHRY, CDR2 SYGVKD. This CDR3 comprises 13 residues. Written as DNA, the CDR3 is TGTGCCACCGTGACAGGACTGAACACTGAAGCTTTCTTT. This codes for CATVTGLNTEAFF.

By share, this clone ranks as medium-sized. In the same sample, other DNA sequences code for this CDR3. The chain has TRBV4-1 and TRBJ1-5; D is ambiguous. V lost 0 bases and J lost 0, with 6 bases in between. The CDR3 is 15 residues long. CDR1 is MGHRA, CDR2 YSYEKL, per germline. The CDR3: CASSQDIFSNQPQHF. The CDR3, as DNA: TGCGCCAGCAGCCAAGATATCTTTAGCAATCAGCCCCAGCATTTT.

This clone was seen at least ten times. The chain joins TRBV24-1 to TRBJ2-1, with 7 positions matching TRBD1. The V gene end was trimmed by 7 bases and the J gene end by 5 bases; junction bases not matched to a gene: 4. Germline V lookup: CDR1 KGHDR, CDR2 SFDVKD. The CDR3 is 13 amino acids. CDR3 sequence: CATRAGGNNEQFF. In DNA, the CDR3 is TGTGCCACCAGGGCAGGGGGTAACAATGAGCAGTTCTTC.

This clone was picked up many times. This rearrangement joins TRBV19 to TRBJ2-7; D is perhaps TRBD2 (5 bases). CDR1 LNHDA and CDR2 SQIVND come from the germline V gene (reference sequence). V gave up 5 bases and J gave up 6 bases, with 14 bases separating them. The CDR3 sequence is 13 residues long. CDR3 protein: CASSPPRVGEQYF. The CDR3 bases are TGTGCCAGTAGTCCCCCGAGGGTCGGCGAGCAGTACTTC.

In its sample, this clone was seen many times. The V call is TRBV5-1, the J call TRBJ2-1; D is uncertain. This CDR3 comprises 15 residues. Per the germline V gene, CDR1 is SGHRS and CDR2 is YFSETQ. Trimming left V 2 bases short and J 2 bases short, with 11 bases between. The CDR3 is CASSFVQPAYNEQFF. CDR3 nucleotide sequence: TGCGCCAGCAGCTTTGTACAGCCCGCCTACAATGAGCAGTTCTTC.